The 26 T cell receptor beta chains in this list originate from one sample, sequenced in a study of blood T cells in healthy people across ages. Through a sample-barcoded 5' primer and a J-beta primer mix, a second PCR was run for roughly 6 to 11 cycles. Using its own MiXCR run on the 5' RACE reads, TCRdb lists one record per CDR3 protein. Seen here are about 1.5 million distinct CDR3 sequences, 42% observed once, and the top ten hold 7.9%. The source material was blood. The receptors here all came from a woman between 18 and 29 years old in good health.

The chain has TRBV9 and TRBJ2-7; 11 bases are a match to TRBD2. Germline trimming cut 3 bases from V and 3 bases from J; bases unmatched to any gene: 5. The CDR3 is 15 residues long. Germline-derived CDR1 and CDR2 are SGDLS and YYNGEE. CDR3 in DNA: TGTGCCAGCAGCGCCGGGACTAGCGGAGGCTACGAGCAGTACTTC. Translation: CASSAGTSGGYEQYF.

This clonotype occurred a few times. The chain combines TRBV4-1 with TRBJ2-6; 7 bases align to TRBD1. The germline V gene encodes CDR1 MGHRA and CDR2 YSYEKL. This CDR3 is built from 15 residues. Unmatched junction bases numbered 2, after V lost 3 bases and J lost 3 bases. CDR3 region: CASSQTGNGANVLTF. CDR3 in DNA: TGCGCCAGCAGCCAGACAGGGAATGGGGCCAACGTCCTGACTTTC.

This clonotype was counted a few times. This rearrangement joins TRBV20-1 to TRBJ2-1; D remains unclear. Germline values: CDR1 DFQATT, CDR2 SNEGSKA (reference sequence). V lost 5 bases and J lost 0, with 20 bases in between. This CDR3 contains 17 residues. The CDR3 DNA sequence: TGCAGTGCTCGTCCTCCCGTCTTCCGGCCCTCCTACAATGAGCAGTTCTTC. The encoded protein is CSARPPVFRPSYNEQFF.

This clonotype was seen more than once but under ten times. The chain combines TRBV5-1 with TRBJ1-2; 8 bases map to TRBD1. V gave up 2 bases and J gave up 4 bases; unmatched junction bases: 7. Germline lookup yields CDR1 SGHRS and CDR2 YFSETQ. This CDR3 comprises 15 residues. CDR3 bases: TGCGCCAGCAGCTTATTGACAGGGGCGAGCTATGGCTACACCTTC. It yields the protein CASSLLTGASYGYTF.

The chain links TRBV2 to TRBJ1-4; D is unresolved. The V gene lost 7 bases and the J gene lost 8 bases, with 20 bases spanning the gap. The germline V gene encodes CDR1 SNHLY and CDR2 FYNNEI. This CDR3 contains 15 residues. The CDR3 nucleotides read TGTGCCAGCACCGACCGGACGGGCGGGAGGGAAAAACTGTTTTTT. Protein sequence: CASTDRTGGREKLFF.

With respect to this clonotype: A read error may explain this, as a much larger clone is one base away. This chain links TRBV7-9 with TRBJ1-2, with a weak D call TRBD1 (6 bases). The V gene's germline CDR1 is SEHNR and CDR2 FQNEAQ (reference sequence). The CDR3 runs to 13 residues. This CDR3 is CTSTTGQGNGYTF. CDR3 in DNA: TGTACCAGCACCACGGGGCAGGGGAATGGCTACACCTTC.

V is TRBV27 and J is TRBJ2-5, with 11 bases aligning to TRBD2. CDR3 length: 15 amino acids. Germline V gene sequence: CDR1 MNHEY, CDR2 SMNVEV (reference sequence). V trimming: 5 bases; J trimming: 11 bases; junction bases outside the gene matches: 13. The CDR3 sequence: CASSGGTSGSNEQYF. CDR3 sequence (DNA): TGTGCCAGCAGTGGCGGGACTAGCGGAAGCAATGAGCAGTACTTC.

The genes are TRBV27 and TRBJ2-1; D gene ambiguous. The CDR3 consists of 15 residues. Per germline, CDR1 MNHEY and CDR2 SMNVEV (reference sequence). The V end lost 5 bases, the J end lost 8 bases, and 19 bases lay between the germline ends. The CDR3 protein is CASSPPTMAPHEQFF. CDR3 coding DNA: TGTGCCAGCAGTCCTCCAACTATGGCCCCCCATGAGCAGTTCTTC.

This clonotype was counted a few times. V usage is TRBV20-1 and J usage is TRBJ2-3, with a possible D match to TRBD1 (5 bases). Trimming removed 4 bases from V and 2 bases from J, with 19 bases in between. The germline CDR1 and CDR2 sequences are DFQATT and SNEGSKA (reference sequence). This CDR3 is built from 16 residues. CDR3 nucleotides: TGCAGTGCTAAGGGGCCTGGTCTCACAAACACAGATACGCAGTATTTT. Translation gives CSAKGPGLTNTDTQYF.

The rearrangement joins TRBV28 to TRBJ1-6; no firm D call. Germline loops: CDR1 MDHEN, CDR2 SYDVKM. This CDR3 is built from 13 residues. Trimming cost V 6 bases and J 7 bases, with 10 bases left between them. This CDR3 reads CASSQAGNSPLHF. The CDR3 DNA reads as TGTGCCAGCAGCCAGGCCGGCAATTCACCCCTCCACTTT.

In regard to this clonotype: Its ends do not fully match the called genes, so a read error is possible. J is TRBJ2-7 and V is TRBV20-1; D unresolved. Per the germline V gene, CDR1 is DFQATT and CDR2 is SNEGSKA (reference sequence). This CDR3 has 11 amino acids. The chain's CDR3 is CSARGDYGQYF. The CDR3 DNA sequence: TGCAGTGCTAGAGGGGATTACGGGCAGTACTTC.

This chain uses TRBV4-1 with TRBJ2-1, with 11 bases matching TRBD2. With 1 base clipped from V and 3 bases from J, the junction kept 8 bases outside the gene matches. The length of the CDR3 is 18 residues. CDR1 and CDR2 (germline): MGHRA, YSYEKL. In nucleotides, the CDR3 is TGCGCCAGCAGCCAAGCACCGGGACTAGCGGATCACTACAATGAGCAGTTCTTC. Translating it yields CASSQAPGLADHYNEQFF.

V is TRBV9 and J is TRBJ2-1; maybe TRBD1 (5 bases). Trimming removed 0 bases from V and 4 bases from J, with 11 bases in between. The germline V gene encodes CDR1 SGDLS and CDR2 YYNGEE. CDR3 length equals 15 residues. The CDR3 DNA follows: TGTGCCAGCAGCGTAGTAGGGGCAGTATACAATGAGCAGTTCTTC. It encodes CASSVVGAVYNEQFF.

The chain combines TRBV20-1 with TRBJ1-2; D might be TRBD1 (6 bases). There are 14 residues in the CDR3. The germline gives CDR1 DFQATT, CDR2 SNEGSKA (reference sequence). The ends were cut back, 3 bases at V and 7 bases at J, with 18 bases in the middle. The DNA of the CDR3 is TGCAGTGCTAGGGACCCTGGGGGGCCAGGTGGCTACACCTTC. Translation: CSARDPGGPGGYTF.

This clonotype has ten or more counts. The chain recombines TRBV6-5 with TRBJ1-2; the match to TRBD1 covers 9 bases. Trimming at V came to 6 bases and at J to 5 bases, leaving 1 base not matched to a gene. Germline values: CDR1 MNHEY, CDR2 SVGAGI. The CDR3 extends over 12 amino acids. The CDR3 DNA reads TGTGCCAGCAGACAGGGGGCTTATGGCTACACCTTC. This gives the protein CASRQGAYGYTF.

The sample holds a few counts of this clonotype. The rearrangement joins TRBV20-1 to TRBJ2-5; no reliable D call. This CDR3 is built from 12 residues. Between the trimmed V and J ends, which lost 3 bases and 3 bases, there was a span of 8 bases. Germline V CDR1 and CDR2: DFQATT, SNEGSKA (reference sequence). CDR3 in amino acids: CSASPGEETQYF. The DNA for the CDR3 is TGCAGTGCTAGCCCCGGCGAAGAGACCCAGTACTTC.

The V and J genes are TRBV6-2 or TRBV6-3 and TRBJ2-7; 8 bases match TRBD2. V gave up 5 bases and J gave up 7 bases; unmatched junction bases: 25. Germline assignment: CDR1 MNHEY and CDR2 SVGEGT. This CDR3 has 19 amino acids. The CDR3 protein is CASSSPLGSGKTLNNEQYF. For the CDR3, the DNA is TGTGCCAGCAGTAGTCCGCTTGGTAGCGGGAAGACCCTCAACAATGAGCAGTACTTC.

There are a few counts of this clonotype. The CDR3 nucleotides are TGTGCCAGCAGCTTAGTCGTCCACGAGGATACGCAGTATTTT. Translation: CASSLVVHEDTQYF. The chain uses TRBV7-9 and TRBJ2-3; unclear D gene. This CDR3 is built from 14 residues. The V end was cut by 1 base, the J end by 6 bases, with 11 bases between. Germline lookup yields CDR1 SEHNR and CDR2 FQNEAQ (reference sequence).

The V gene is TRBV7-2, the J gene TRBJ1-5, with D possibly being TRBD1 (6 bases). The CDR3 covers 16 residues. Trimming removed 5 bases at V and 4 bases at J, with 18 bases between. CDR1 and CDR2 (germline): SGHTA, FQGNSA. CDR3: CASSPRGNAVNQPQHF. The CDR3 DNA reads as TGTGCCAGCAGCCCTAGGGGGAATGCAGTAAATCAGCCCCAGCATTTT.

The rearrangement links TRBV7-9 to TRBJ2-4; possibly TRBD2 for D (6 bases). The CDR3 is 15 residues long. The germline V gene has CDR1 SEHNR and CDR2 FQNEAQ (reference sequence). The ends were cut back, 5 bases at V and 5 bases at J, with 16 bases in the middle. CDR3: CASSPLGGNQNIQYF. CDR3 DNA sequence: TGTGCCAGCAGCCCTCTAGGAGGGAACCAAAACATTCAGTACTTC.

The chain recombines TRBV6-1 with TRBJ1-4; 8 nucleotides line up with TRBD1. Germline assignment: CDR1 MNHNS and CDR2 SASEGT. The CDR3 totals 14 residues. V lost 11 bases, J lost 5 bases, and 10 bases stayed unmatched. The CDR3 nucleotides read TGTGCCCCAGCGGAGGACAGGGTGAATGAAAAACTGTTTTTT. It yields the protein CAPAEDRVNEKLFF.

The chain has TRBV29-1 and TRBJ2-1; D is perhaps TRBD1 or TRBD2 (6 bases each). Trimming pared 7 bases from V and 12 bases from J, leaving 19 bases between. The CDR3 is 12 amino acids. Looked up from germline, CDR1 is SQVTM and CDR2 is ANQGSEA. In DNA form, the CDR3 reads TGCAGCGCGAGCCCCCCACAGGGAGGGCAGTTCTTC. This encodes CSASPPQGGQFF.

DNA of the CDR3: TGTGCCAGCAGCCAACCGGGACTCCCCTACAATGAGCAGTTCTTC. Protein: CASSQPGLPYNEQFF. This chain connects TRBV3-1 to TRBJ2-1; the D gene is possibly TRBD2 (6 bases). The CDR3 runs 15 residues. Germline V CDR1 and CDR2: LGHDT, YNNKEL (reference sequence). With 2 bases removed from V and 2 bases from J, the gap between germline ends came to 10 bases.

This clonotype was seen a handful of times. V is TRBV7-2 and J is TRBJ2-1, with unresolved D. The germline V gene encodes CDR1 SGHTA and CDR2 FQGNSA. This CDR3 is 12 amino acids long. V was pared by 5 bases and J by 10 bases, with 12 bases between. The CDR3 DNA reads as TGTGCCAGCAGCGAAACGCGGCTGGAGCAGTTCTTC. This sequence encodes CASSETRLEQFF.

The chain uses TRBV27 and TRBJ2-2; a possible D gene is TRBD1 (5 bases). The CDR3 has 14 amino acids. CDR1 is MNHEY and CDR2 is SMNVEV in the germline V gene (reference sequence). The V end lost 6 bases, the J end lost 0 bases, and 8 bases lay between the germline ends. The CDR3 region has the DNA TGTGCCAGCAGAGGGGATTCGAACACCGGGGAGCTGTTTTTT. Amino acids: CASRGDSNTGELFF.

In this sample, this clonotype turned up a few times. The V and J genes are TRBV7-2 and TRBJ1-1, with D unclear. This CDR3 region has 18 residues. Trimming removed 7 bases from V and 0 bases from J, with 24 bases in between. The V gene's germline CDR1 is SGHTA and CDR2 FQGNSA. CDR3 DNA: TGTGCCAGCAACCCTGGCGCGCGGCTACTCCGCATGAACACTGAAGCTTTCTTT. This sequence encodes CASNPGARLLRMNTEAFF.